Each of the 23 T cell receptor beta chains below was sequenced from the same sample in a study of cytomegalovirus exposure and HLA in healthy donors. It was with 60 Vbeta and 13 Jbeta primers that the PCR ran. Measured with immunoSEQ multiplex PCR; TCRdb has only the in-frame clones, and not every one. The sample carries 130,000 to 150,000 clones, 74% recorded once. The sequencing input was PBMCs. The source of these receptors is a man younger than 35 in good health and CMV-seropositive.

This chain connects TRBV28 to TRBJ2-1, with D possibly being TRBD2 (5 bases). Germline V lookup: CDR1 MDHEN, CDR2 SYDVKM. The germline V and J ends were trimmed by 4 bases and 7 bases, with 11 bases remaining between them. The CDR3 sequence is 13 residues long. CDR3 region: CASSSTRFNEQFF. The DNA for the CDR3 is TGTGCCAGCAGTTCAACTAGATTTAATGAGCAGTTCTTC.

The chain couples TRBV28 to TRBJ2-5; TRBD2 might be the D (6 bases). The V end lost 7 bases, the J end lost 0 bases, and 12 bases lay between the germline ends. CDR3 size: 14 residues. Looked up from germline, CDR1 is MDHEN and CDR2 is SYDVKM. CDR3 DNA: TGTGCCAGCACCCTAGGAGGGTACCAAGAGACCCAGTACTTC. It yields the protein CASTLGGYQETQYF.

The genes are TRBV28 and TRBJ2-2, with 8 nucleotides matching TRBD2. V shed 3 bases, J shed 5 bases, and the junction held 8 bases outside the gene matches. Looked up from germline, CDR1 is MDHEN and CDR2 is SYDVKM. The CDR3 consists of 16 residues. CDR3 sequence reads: CASSLVAGRWTGELFF. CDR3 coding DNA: TGTGCCAGCAGTTTGGTAGCGGGGCGTTGGACCGGGGAGCTGTTTTTT. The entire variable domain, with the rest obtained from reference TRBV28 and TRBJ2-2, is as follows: DVKVTQSSRYLVKRTGEKVFLECVQDMDHENMFWYRQDPGLGLRLIYFSYDVKMKEKGDIPEGYSVSREKKERFSLILESASTNQTSMYLCASSLVAGRWTGELFFGEGSRLTVL.

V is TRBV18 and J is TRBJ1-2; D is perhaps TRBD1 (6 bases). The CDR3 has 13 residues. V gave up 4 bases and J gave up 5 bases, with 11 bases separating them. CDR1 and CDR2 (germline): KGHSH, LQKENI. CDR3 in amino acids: CASSQQGNYGYTF. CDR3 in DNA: TGTGCCAGCTCACAACAGGGAAATTATGGCTACACCTTC.

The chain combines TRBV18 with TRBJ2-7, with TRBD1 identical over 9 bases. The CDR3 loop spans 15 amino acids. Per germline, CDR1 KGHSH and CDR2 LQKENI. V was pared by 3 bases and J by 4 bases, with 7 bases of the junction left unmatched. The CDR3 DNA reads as TGTGCCAGCTCACCCCCAGAGACAGGGGGATACGAGCAGTACTTC. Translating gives CASSPPETGGYEQYF.

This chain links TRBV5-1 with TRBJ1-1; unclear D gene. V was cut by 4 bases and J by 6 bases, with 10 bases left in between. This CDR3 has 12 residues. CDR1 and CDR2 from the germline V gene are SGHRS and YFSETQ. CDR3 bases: TGCGCCAGCAGCAAGGAGGGCGCTGAAGCTTTCTTT. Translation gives CASSKEGAEAFF.

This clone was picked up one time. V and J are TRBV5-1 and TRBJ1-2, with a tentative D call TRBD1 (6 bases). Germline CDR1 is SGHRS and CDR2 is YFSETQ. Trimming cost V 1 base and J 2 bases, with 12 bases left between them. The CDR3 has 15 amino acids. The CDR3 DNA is TGCGCCAGCAGCTTGTCTCGGACAGCGAACTATGGCTACACCTTC. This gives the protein CASSLSRTANYGYTF. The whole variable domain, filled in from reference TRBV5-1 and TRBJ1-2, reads KAGVTQTPRYLIKTRGQQVTLSCSPISGHRSVSWYQQTPGQGLQFLFEYFSETQRNKGNFPGRFSGRQFSNSRSEMNVSTLELGDSALYLCASSLSRTANYGYTFGSGTRLTVV.

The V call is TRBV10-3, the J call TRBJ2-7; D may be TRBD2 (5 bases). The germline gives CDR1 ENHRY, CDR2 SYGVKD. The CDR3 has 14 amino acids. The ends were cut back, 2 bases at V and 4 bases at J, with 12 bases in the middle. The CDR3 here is CAISETRDGYEQYF. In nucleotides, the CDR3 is TGTGCCATCAGTGAGACTAGAGATGGTTACGAGCAGTACTTC.

CDR3 DNA: TGTGCCAGCAAGACGGGGAACACTGAAGCTTTCTTT. Residues: CASKTGNTEAFF. The chain has TRBV2 and TRBJ1-1; D is ambiguous. Germline lookup yields CDR1 SNHLY and CDR2 FYNNEI. The CDR3 is made up of 12 amino acids. V was trimmed by 7 bases and J by 1 base, leaving 7 bases between them.

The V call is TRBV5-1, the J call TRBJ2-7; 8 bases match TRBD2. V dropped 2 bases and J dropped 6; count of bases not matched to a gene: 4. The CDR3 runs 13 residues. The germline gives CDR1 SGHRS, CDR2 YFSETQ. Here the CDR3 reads CASSLREGVEQYF. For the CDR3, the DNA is TGCGCCAGCAGCTTACGGGAGGGCGTCGAGCAGTACTTC.

The CDR3 bases are TGTGCCAGCAGCGTAGATGGACTCCTAAATGGCTACACCTTC. Translation gives CASSVDGLLNGYTF. The rearrangement joins TRBV9 to TRBJ1-2; no definite D call. V dropped 0 bases and J dropped 6 bases, with 12 bases sitting between them. This CDR3 has 14 amino acids. Per the germline V gene, CDR1 is SGDLS and CDR2 is YYNGEE.

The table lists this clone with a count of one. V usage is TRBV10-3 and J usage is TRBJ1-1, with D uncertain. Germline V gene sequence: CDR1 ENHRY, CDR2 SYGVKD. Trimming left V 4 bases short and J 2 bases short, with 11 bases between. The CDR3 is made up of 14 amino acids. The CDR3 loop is CAISGRQTNTEAFF. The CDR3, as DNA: TGTGCCATCAGTGGTCGGCAGACAAACACTGAAGCTTTCTTT.

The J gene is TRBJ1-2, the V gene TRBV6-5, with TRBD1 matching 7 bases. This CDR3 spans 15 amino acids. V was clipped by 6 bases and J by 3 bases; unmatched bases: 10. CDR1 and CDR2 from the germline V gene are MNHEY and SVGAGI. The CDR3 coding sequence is TGTGCCAGCAGCCTCTCGCCGGGACAGCACTATGGCTACACCTTC. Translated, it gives CASSLSPGQHYGYTF.

CDR3 protein: CASSLVAGDSYEQYF. Written as DNA, the CDR3 is TGTGCCAGCAGCCTGGTGGCGGGAGACTCCTACGAGCAGTACTTC. The chain links TRBV4-2 to TRBJ2-7, with 7 bases fitting TRBD2. V lost 4 bases and J lost 0; bases outside the gene matches: 6. The CDR3 has 15 amino acids. Germline CDR1 is LGHNA and CDR2 is YNFKEQ.

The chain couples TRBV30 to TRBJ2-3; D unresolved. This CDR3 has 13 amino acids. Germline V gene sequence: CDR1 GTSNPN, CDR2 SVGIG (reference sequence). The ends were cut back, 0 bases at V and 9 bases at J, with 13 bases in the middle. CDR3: CAWSVAIYETQYF. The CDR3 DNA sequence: TGTGCCTGGAGTGTTGCTATATACGAAACGCAGTATTTT.

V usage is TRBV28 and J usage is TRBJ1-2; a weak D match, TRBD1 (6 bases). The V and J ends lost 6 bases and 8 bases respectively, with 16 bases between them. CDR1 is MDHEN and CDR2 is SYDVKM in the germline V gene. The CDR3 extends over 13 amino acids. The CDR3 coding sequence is TGTGCCAGCAGCTACCCACAGGGTAGAGGCTACACCTTC. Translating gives CASSYPQGRGYTF.

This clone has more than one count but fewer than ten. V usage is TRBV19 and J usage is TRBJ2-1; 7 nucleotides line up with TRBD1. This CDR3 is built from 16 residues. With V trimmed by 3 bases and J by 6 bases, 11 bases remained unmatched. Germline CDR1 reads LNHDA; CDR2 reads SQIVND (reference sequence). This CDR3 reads CASSIWDSTIRNEQFF. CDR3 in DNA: TGTGCCAGTAGTATCTGGGACAGCACCATTCGCAATGAGCAGTTCTTC.

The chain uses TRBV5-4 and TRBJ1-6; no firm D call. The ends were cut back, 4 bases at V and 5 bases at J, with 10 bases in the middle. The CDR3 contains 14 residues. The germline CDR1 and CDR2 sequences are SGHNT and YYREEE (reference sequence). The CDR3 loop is CASSLLTDNSPLHF. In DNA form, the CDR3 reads TGTGCCAGCAGCCTACTAACTGATAATTCACCCCTCCACTTT.

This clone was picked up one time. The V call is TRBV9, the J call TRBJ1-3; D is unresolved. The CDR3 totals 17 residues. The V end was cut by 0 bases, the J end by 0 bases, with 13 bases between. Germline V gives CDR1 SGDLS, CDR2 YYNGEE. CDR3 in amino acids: CASSVDAKRGSGNTIYF. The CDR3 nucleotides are TGTGCCAGCAGCGTAGATGCGAAACGAGGCTCTGGAAACACCATATATTTT.

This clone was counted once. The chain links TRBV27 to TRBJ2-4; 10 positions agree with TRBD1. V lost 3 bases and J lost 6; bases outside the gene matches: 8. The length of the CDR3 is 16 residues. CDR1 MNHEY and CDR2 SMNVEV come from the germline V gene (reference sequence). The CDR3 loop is CASSFRGTGVGNIQYF. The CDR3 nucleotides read TGTGCCAGCAGTTTCAGAGGGACAGGGGTGGGAAACATTCAGTACTTC.

In nucleotides, the CDR3 is TGTGCCAGCAGCTCGAGATCCAGCAATCAGCCCCAGCATTTT. Amino acids: CASSSRSSNQPQHF. This rearrangement joins TRBV6-1 to TRBJ1-5; D gene unclear. Germline loops: CDR1 MNHNS, CDR2 SASEGT. Trimming pared 6 bases from V and 1 base from J, leaving 10 bases between. The CDR3 is 14 amino acids.

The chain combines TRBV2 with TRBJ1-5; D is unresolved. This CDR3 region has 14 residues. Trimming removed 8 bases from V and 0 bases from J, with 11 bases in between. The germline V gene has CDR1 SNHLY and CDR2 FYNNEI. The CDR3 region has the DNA TGTGCCAGCGGACTCATCTATAGCAATCAGCCCCAGCATTTT. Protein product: CASGLIYSNQPQHF. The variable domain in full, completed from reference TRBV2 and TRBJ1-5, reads EPEVTQTPSHQVTQMGQEVILRCVPISNHLYFYWYRQILGQKVEFLVSFYNNEISEKSEIFDDQFSVERPDGSNFTLKIRSTKLEDSAMYFCASGLIYSNQPQHFGDGTRLSIL.

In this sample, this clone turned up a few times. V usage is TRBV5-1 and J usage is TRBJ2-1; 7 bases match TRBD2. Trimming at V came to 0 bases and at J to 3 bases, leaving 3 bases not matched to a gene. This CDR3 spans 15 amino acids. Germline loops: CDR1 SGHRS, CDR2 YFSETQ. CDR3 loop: CASSLEAGIYNEQFF. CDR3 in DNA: TGCGCCAGCAGCTTGGAAGCGGGAATCTACAATGAGCAGTTCTTC.